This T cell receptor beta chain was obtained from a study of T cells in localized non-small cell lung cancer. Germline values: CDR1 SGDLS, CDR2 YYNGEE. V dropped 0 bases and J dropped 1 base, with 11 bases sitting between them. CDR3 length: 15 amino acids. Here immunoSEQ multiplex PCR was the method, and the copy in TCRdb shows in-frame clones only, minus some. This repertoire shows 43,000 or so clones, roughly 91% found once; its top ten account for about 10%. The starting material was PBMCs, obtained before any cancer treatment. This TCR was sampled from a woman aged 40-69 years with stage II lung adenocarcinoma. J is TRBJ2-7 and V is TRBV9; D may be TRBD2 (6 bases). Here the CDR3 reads CASSVEEGSSYEQYF. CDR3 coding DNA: TGTGCCAGCAGCGTAGAGGAGGGATCTTCCTACGAGCAGTACTTC.